This TCR beta chain came from a study of vaccination effects on CD4 cells after COVID-19 (dated by TCRdb to the early 2020s). About the full investigation: To identify antigen-specific CD4+ T cell clonotypes by their expansion, the ViraFEST assay first stimulated PBMC with viral peptide pools and then applied TCR sequencing. Across the study, the median time from the second dose to post-vaccine sampling was 72 days (range 14 to 241). Over 1.5 million PBMC per well were cultured with approximately 10 ug/ml peptides in IMDM containing about 5% human AB serum, approximately 10 IU/ml IL-2 and gentamicin. SARS-CoV-2 spike-specific CD4+ TCR repertoires were compared before and after mRNA vaccination in COVID-19 convalescent patients and in infection-naive vaccine recipients. A total of 9 to 11 COVID-19 convalescent patients and a few SARS-CoV-2-naive healthy vaccine recipients were included in the full study. In the study, cultures from other donors were sequenced using the Oncomine TCR Beta short-read assay on an Illumina iSeq 100. What the research found in general, with its limitations: In healthy vaccine recipients, vaccine-induced clones were almost all SARS-CoV-2 mono-reactive, with only 1 of 255 cross-reactive with common cold coronaviruses. Limitations of the study were the small number of convalescent patients and the absence of early post-infection timepoints. Both infection-induced and vaccine-induced clones contracted markedly at late post-vaccination timepoints, which is consistent with waning T cell responses.

This clone was detected only once. Its binding antigen is unknown. Base qualities are not provided; no much larger clone lies one nucleotide away. The CDR3 runs 15 residues from the cysteine to the phenylalanine. Only CDR3 DNA is held: 45 bases, read in frame from base 1. Sequences LGHDT (CDR1) and YNNKEL (CDR2) are obtained from the germline V gene (reference sequence). V and J are trimmed by 3 bases and 1 base, and the gene matches miss 4 bases of the junction. After less than 13 days of culture, CD4+ T cells were isolated with the EasySep CD4+ T cell isolation kit. Participants received two doses of either the BNT162b2 or the mRNA-1273 mRNA SARS-CoV-2 vaccine. Healthy vaccine recipients had no prior SARS-CoV-2 infection, confirmed by negative nucleocapsid antibodies before and after vaccination. On days 3 and 7, half of the culture medium was replaced with fresh IL-2-containing medium. Each peptide stimulation condition was cultured in triplicate wells unless otherwise noted. PBMC were separated from whole blood using Ficoll-Paque Plus gradient centrifugation and were then either cryopreserved at -140C or used fresh. Genomic DNA was extracted from cultured CD4+ T cells with the QIAamp micro DNA kit.

Libraries were constructed by the immunoSEQ multiplex PCR assay. DNA from the CD4+ T cells that had been cultured and isolated underwent TCR beta CDR3 sequencing. Turning to the authors' computational methods: Non-productive TCR sequences were discarded, and reads were trimmed to the CDR3 region, with only CDR3s of 7 or more amino acids retained. The MANAFEST web app was used to pick out antigen-specific clonotypes by comparing their expansion in peptide wells with that in reference cultures. To count as positive, a clone had to show expansion at FDR<0.05 compared with the reference and with all other wells, an odds ratio above 5, and a frequency above 0.1% in two replicate wells. A clonotype was called cross-reactive if it was significantly expanded both in SARS-CoV-2 spike wells and in at least one common cold coronavirus spike condition. CDR3 similarity was assessed by Levenshtein distance using the stringdist R package, and unrooted trees were constructed with ape in R 3.6.1. The immuneACCESS repertoire file appears here via TCRdb, limited to in-frame rearrangements. These files lack a portion of the clones; in checked studies, under half of the deficit traces to unresolved V genes, and the cause of the others is not known. That table is the source of V, J and clone size, and D and trimming were worked out from the DNA. This sample is represented by about 73,000 clones; roughly four fifths of them were singletons. The leading ten clones occupy 2% to 3% of the sample.

The chain joins TRBV3-1 (or the pseudogene TRBV3-2) to TRBJ1-2, and TRBD1 aligns with 8 junction nucleotides. The source was CD4+ T cells from PBMCs cultured without peptide, collected after COVID-19 vaccination. This sequence was found in a human donor who received a COVID-19 vaccine. CDR3 sequence: CASSQFDRGNYGYTF. The DNA sequence is TGTGCCAGCAGCCAGTTCGACAGGGGTAACTATGGCTACACCTTC.